This is a list of T cell receptor beta chains from one sample in a study of blood T cell repertoires in COVID-19. Profiling relied on immunoSEQ multiplex PCR, and the TCRdb table lists in-frame clones only, not all of them. This sample has about 91,000 clones, with 80% to 90% found just once. The specimen was peripheral blood. Receptors were obtained from a woman between 70 and 85 years old with acute or convalescent COVID-19. CDR3s include the opening cysteine and the closing phenylalanine or tryptophan. D genes are given only for firm matches. Size values are once, few and many counts, or a class for expanded clones, and some rows have none.

clone_size d_call j_call v_call cdr3_aa cdr3_nt
. . TRBJ2-1 TRBV29-1 CSVEDRGGSYNEQFF TGCAGCGTTGAAGACAGGGGAGGGTCCTACAATGAGCAGTTCTTC
. TRBD1 TRBJ2-3 TRBV7-9 CASSLGQGAEDTQYF TGTGCCAGCAGCTTAGGTCAGGGGGCTGAAGATACGCAGTATTTT
. . TRBJ1-5 TRBV5-1 CASSLTGWNQPQHF TGCGCCAGCAGCTTAACAGGGTGGAATCAGCCCCAGCATTTT
. . TRBJ1-1 TRBV5-1 CASRRSENTEAFF TGCGCCAGCCGCCGGAGCGAGAACACTGAAGCTTTCTTT
once TRBD2 TRBJ2-2 TRBV27 CASKGSGAGELFF TGTGCCAGCAAGGGCAGCGGGGCCGGGGAGCTGTTTTTT
. . TRBJ1-5 TRBV4-1 CASSQADSLNQPQHF TGCGCCAGCAGCCAAGCAGACAGCCTTAATCAGCCCCAGCATTTT
. TRBD1 TRBJ1-2 TRBV11-3 CASSLRFRDRGLGYGYTF TGTGCCAGCAGCTTAAGATTCCGGGACAGGGGGCTCGGCTATGGCTACACCTTC
. . TRBJ2-1 TRBV4-1 CASSQDPLFGGYNEQFF TGCGCCAGCAGCCAAGACCCTCTCTTCGGCGGATACAATGAGCAGTTCTTC
. . TRBJ2-5 TRBV5-1 CASSPGGAGVMETQYF TGCGCCAGCAGCCCGGGCGGCGCAGGGGTTATGGAGACCCAGTACTTC
. TRBD2 TRBJ2-7 TRBV28 CASMTSELYEQYF TGTGCCAGCATGACTAGCGAGCTCTACGAGCAGTACTTC
. . TRBJ1-3 TRBV5-6 CASSLLGKTYTIYF TGTGCCAGCAGCTTGCTAGGAAAAACCTACACCATATATTTT
once TRBD1 TRBJ1-5 TRBV6-5 CASRRTGVGNQPQHF TGTGCCAGTCGAAGGACAGGGGTGGGCAATCAGCCCCAGCATTTT
. . TRBJ1-1 TRBV11-3 CASSQGSTEAFF TGTGCCAGCAGCCAGGGTAGCACTGAAGCTTTCTTT
few . TRBJ1-3 TRBV10-3 CAIRDTSGNTIYF TGTGCCATCAGGGACACCTCTGGAAACACCATATATTTT
. . TRBJ2-7 TRBV27 CASSPRTRNYEQYF TGTGCCAGCAGTCCCAGAACTAGGAACTACGAGCAGTACTTC
. . TRBJ2-5 TRBV6-2/TRBV6-3 CASSWGRVETQYF TGTGCCAGCAGTTGGGGCAGGGTTGAGACCCAGTACTTC
. . TRBJ2-2 TRBV29-1 CSGGENTGELFF TGCAGCGGCGGGGAGAACACCGGGGAGCTGTTTTTT